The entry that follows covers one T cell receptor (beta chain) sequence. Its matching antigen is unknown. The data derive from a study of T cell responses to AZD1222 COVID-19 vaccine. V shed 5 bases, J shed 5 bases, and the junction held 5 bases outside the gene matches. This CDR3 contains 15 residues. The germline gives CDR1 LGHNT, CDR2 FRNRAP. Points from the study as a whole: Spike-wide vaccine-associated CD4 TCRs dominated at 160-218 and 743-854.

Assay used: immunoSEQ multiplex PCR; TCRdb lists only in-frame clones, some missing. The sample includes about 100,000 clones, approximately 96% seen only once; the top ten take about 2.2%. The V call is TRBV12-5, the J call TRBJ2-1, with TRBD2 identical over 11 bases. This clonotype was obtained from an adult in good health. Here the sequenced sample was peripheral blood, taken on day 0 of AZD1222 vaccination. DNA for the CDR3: TGTGCTAGTGGTCCTGGGACTAGCGGACACAATGAGCAGTTCTTC. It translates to CASGPGTSGHNEQFF.